Below are 9 T cell receptor beta chains sequenced from a single sample in a study of T cells in Graves' hyperthyroidism and ophthalmopathy. TCR beta CDR3 sequences were amplified from RNA transcripts. An initial round of RT-PCR targeting the TCR CDR3 relied on the HTBI primer set. TCRdb used MiXCR to reprocess the multiplex PCR reads, holding one entry per CDR3 protein. The profile shows some 440,000 distinct CDR3 sequences, approximately 14% of them singletons. Sequencing was done on a sample of blood. The receptors shown here come from a woman under 30 with Graves' hyperthyroidism.

At least ten counts were recorded for this clonotype. This rearrangement joins TRBV30 to TRBJ1-3, with D perhaps matching TRBD1 (6 bases). Trimming stripped 0 bases from V and 1 base from J, with 16 bases between. The CDR3 is 17 amino acids. CDR1 GTSNPN and CDR2 SVGIG come from the germline V gene (reference sequence). The CDR3 DNA sequence: TGTGCCTGGAGTGTAGACCCTCCGGGGGCGTCTGGAAACACCATATATTTT. It codes for CAWSVDPPGASGNTIYF.

Ten or more counts support this clonotype. The rearrangement links TRBV5-1 to TRBJ2-1; the match to TRBD2 covers 13 bases. V lost 3 bases and J lost 4; bases outside the gene matches: 4. Germline V gives CDR1 SGHRS, CDR2 YFSETQ. CDR3 length: 16 residues. CDR3: CASSSGLAGEYNEQFF. CDR3 nucleotide sequence: TGCGCCAGCAGCTCTGGACTAGCGGGAGAGTACAATGAGCAGTTCTTC.

This clonotype was counted only a few times. The chain uses TRBV19 and TRBJ2-2; 10 positions agree with TRBD2. The CDR3 contains 15 residues. V lost 6 bases to trimming and J lost 7 bases; unmatched junction nucleotides: 8. The germline V gene encodes CDR1 LNHDA and CDR2 SQIVND (reference sequence). CDR3 nucleotides: TGTGCCAGTAGGCCTGGGACTAGCGAGGACGGGGAGCTGTTTTTT. Protein: CASRPGTSEDGELFF.

The chain uses TRBV2 and TRBJ1-4, with a tentative D call TRBD1 (5 bases). V was shortened by 10 bases and J by 10 bases, with 19 bases between the two germline ends. Germline V gives CDR1 SNHLY, CDR2 FYNNEI. The CDR3 is 13 residues long. DNA for the CDR3: TGTGCCATCGGGACCTCCCCTGGCGGAAAACTGTTTTTT. Translating gives CAIGTSPGGKLFF.

This clonotype was picked up many times. The V and J genes are TRBV10-3 and TRBJ1-6; D gene uncertain. This CDR3 spans 16 amino acids. Looked up from germline, CDR1 is ENHRY and CDR2 is SYGVKD. V was clipped by 0 bases and J by 7 bases, with 13 bases between them. The CDR3 is CAISESSFGRNSPLHF. Written as DNA, the CDR3 is TGTGCCATCAGTGAGTCGTCCTTCGGTAGAAATTCACCCCTCCACTTT.

Remarks on this clonotype: A single base separates this from a much larger clone, so it may be a read error. The chain has TRBV3-1 and TRBJ2-5, with a possible D match to TRBD1 (6 bases). This CDR3 comprises 14 residues. Germline values: CDR1 LGHDT, CDR2 YNNKEL (reference sequence). The CDR3 DNA reads TGTGCCAGCAGCCCCTTTAACAGGGAAGAGGCCCAGTACTTC. It is translated as CASSPFNREEAQYF.

The table lists this clonotype with a few counts. The CDR3 nucleotides are TGTGCCAGCTCCCGGGACAGGGTCCTGTTGAACACTGAAGCTTTCTTT. This sequence encodes CASSRDRVLLNTEAFF. The chain joins TRBV2 to TRBJ1-1, with TRBD1 matching over 9 bases. This CDR3 is built from 16 residues. Germline CDR1 and CDR2: SNHLY and FYNNEI. The trim removed 8 bases at V and 0 bases at J, leaving 10 bases unmatched.

At least ten counts were recorded for this clonotype. The V gene is TRBV28, the J gene TRBJ1-2, with D maybe TRBD1 (5 bases). Trimming pared 1 base from V and 9 bases from J, leaving 9 bases between. This CDR3 has 12 amino acids. CDR1 and CDR2 from the germline V gene are MDHEN and SYDVKM. DNA for the CDR3: TGTGCCAGCAGTTTATCGAGGGGTAGCTACACCTTC. Its translation is CASSLSRGSYTF.

This clonotype was seen many times. V usage is TRBV20-1 and J usage is TRBJ2-1; TRBD2 might be the D (7 bases). Germline assignment: CDR1 DFQATT and CDR2 SNEGSKA (reference sequence). V was trimmed by 5 bases and J by 6 bases, leaving 23 bases between them. There are 16 residues in the CDR3. CDR3 region: CSAGGGGRTMVNEQFF. CDR3 in DNA: TGCAGTGCTGGGGGGGGCGGGAGAACGATGGTCAATGAGCAGTTCTTC.